The sample holds a few counts of the clone carrying this TCR beta chain. Source study methods: Amplifying reference gene primers gave estimates of nucleated cell counts. Sequencing used immunoSEQ multiplex PCR; TCRdb keeps in-frame clones, though not all of them. V and J calls and clone size are copied from that table; D and trimming were computed from the DNA. The sample has about 54,000 clones, about 85% seen once. Germline V gives CDR1 KGHSH, CDR2 LQKENI. This CDR3 is built from 16 residues. The V end was cut by 2 bases, the J end by 8 bases, with 16 bases between. These data originate in a study of blood T cell repertoires in COVID-19. Study background: Spain, Italy and the United States supplied samples that represented acute and convalescent COVID-19.

Sequencing was done on a sample of peripheral blood. This clonotype was sampled from a man aged 40-55 years with active COVID-19. The chain combines TRBV18 with TRBJ1-6, with D uncertain. For the CDR3, the DNA is TGTGCCAGCTCACCAACGGGATGGGGAAGGGATTCACCCCTCCACTTT. It specifies CASSPTGWGRDSPLHF.